This T cell receptor beta chain appears in the sequencing data of a study of cytomegalovirus exposure and HLA in healthy donors. The germline gives CDR1 MDHEN, CDR2 SYDVKM. V lost 6 bases, J lost 7 bases, and 12 bases lay in between. This CDR3 has 12 residues. With 60 Vbeta and 13 Jbeta primers, the PCR was carried out. TCRdb keeps only in-frame clones here, not all; method: immunoSEQ multiplex PCR. This repertoire shows about 150,000 clones, roughly 80% found once; its top ten account for roughly 4%. Study-wide results and caveats: In a later analysis, specific HLA alleles were associated with 15,000 to 20,000 TCR beta sequences at a 0.05 false discovery rate. Links to common viral pathogens appeared, in a later analysis, for several of the most significant clusters. A missense DCLRE1C variant was associated with V- and J-gene trimming of TCR beta chains in a later analysis, and an independent cohort replicated the association.

This clone was found once. What it binds is unknown. The sample taken for sequencing was PBMCs. V is TRBV28 and J is TRBJ1-2; D might be TRBD1 (5 bases). This clonotype originated in a woman between 35 and 50 years old in good health and CMV-seronegative. The CDR3 DNA sequence: TGTGCCAGCAGCCAGACAGTCCGTGGCTACACCTTC. As protein: CASSQTVRGYTF.